These T cell receptor beta chains were read from a single sample in a study of T cell responses to AZD1222 COVID-19 vaccine. Profiling relied on immunoSEQ multiplex PCR, and the TCRdb table lists in-frame clones only, not all of them. The table includes around 100,000 clones, about 91% detected once. The source was peripheral blood, collected 28 days after the second AZD1222 dose. These TCRs come from an adult who received the AZD1222 COVID-19 vaccine. Each CDR3 is given with its conserved first and last residue. The order of the fields is J gene, V gene, clone size, CDR3 length, D gene, CDR3 protein, CDR3 DNA. D genes are given only for firm matches. Where a row states a size, it is once, few, many or the class of an expanded clone; other rows omit it.

j_gene: TRBJ1-1
v_gene: TRBV12-3/TRBV12-4
abundance: .
len: 12
d_gene: .
CDR3aa: CASSLMNTEAFF
CDR3nt: TGTGCCAGCAGTTTAATGAACACTGAAGCTTTCTTT

j_gene: TRBJ1-6
v_gene: TRBV9
abundance: .
len: 15
d_gene: TRBD1
CDR3aa: CASSVTGFGGSPLHF
CDR3nt: TGTGCCAGCAGCGTGACAGGGTTTGGGGGTTCACCCCTCCACTTT

j_gene: TRBJ1-1
v_gene: TRBV7-2
abundance: once
len: 15
d_gene: TRBD1
CDR3aa: CASSLGDRGSTEAFF
CDR3nt: TGTGCCAGCAGCTTAGGGGACAGGGGGAGCACTGAAGCTTTCTTT

j_gene: TRBJ2-2
v_gene: TRBV28
abundance: .
len: 14
d_gene: .
CDR3aa: CASRPDSPTGELFF
CDR3nt: TGTGCCAGCAGACCCGACAGCCCCACCGGGGAGCTGTTTTTT

j_gene: TRBJ2-7
v_gene: TRBV3-1/TRBV3-2
abundance: .
len: 13
d_gene: TRBD2
CDR3aa: CASGLGTSYEQYF
CDR3nt: TGTGCCAGCGGACTAGGGACTAGCTACGAGCAGTACTTC

j_gene: TRBJ1-1
v_gene: TRBV27
abundance: .
len: 13
d_gene: .
CDR3aa: CASSWGGGTEAFF
CDR3nt: TGTGCCAGCAGTTGGGGGGGAGGGACTGAAGCTTTCTTT

j_gene: TRBJ1-2
v_gene: TRBV6-4
abundance: .
len: 18
d_gene: .
CDR3aa: CATLGGEARQKKNYGYTF
CDR3nt: TGTGCCACACTGGGGGGGGAAGCGCGACAAAAGAAAAACTATGGCTACACCTTC

j_gene: TRBJ1-4
v_gene: TRBV7-9
abundance: .
len: 14
d_gene: .
CDR3aa: CASSFAGGNEKLFF
CDR3nt: TGTGCCAGCAGCTTCGCCGGGGGAAATGAAAAACTGTTTTTT

j_gene: TRBJ1-5
v_gene: TRBV6-5
abundance: .
len: 15
d_gene: TRBD1
CDR3aa: CASSPIVRQGPPQHF
CDR3nt: TGTGCCAGCTCCCCGATCGTGAGACAGGGACCGCCCCAGCATTTT

j_gene: TRBJ2-3
v_gene: TRBV5-1
abundance: .
len: 15
d_gene: .
CDR3aa: CASSLGSGGTDTQYF
CDR3nt: TGCGCCAGCAGCTTGGGGTCGGGTGGCACAGATACGCAGTATTTT

j_gene: TRBJ2-5
v_gene: TRBV6-1
abundance: .
len: 14
d_gene: .
CDR3aa: CASSELSDQETQYF
CDR3nt: TGTGCCAGCAGTGAACTGTCAGACCAAGAGACCCAGTACTTC

j_gene: TRBJ1-4
v_gene: TRBV28
abundance: .
len: 15
d_gene: TRBD1
CDR3aa: CASSTRDRANEKLFF
CDR3nt: TGTGCCAGCAGCACCCGAGACAGGGCTAATGAAAAACTGTTTTTT

j_gene: TRBJ2-1
v_gene: TRBV27
abundance: once
len: 15
d_gene: .
CDR3aa: CASRGGLLKYNEQFF
CDR3nt: TGTGCCAGCAGAGGAGGACTGCTAAAGTACAATGAGCAGTTCTTC

j_gene: TRBJ1-1
v_gene: TRBV19
abundance: .
len: 15
d_gene: .
CDR3aa: CASTRRNEWDAEAFF
CDR3nt: TGTGCCAGCACACGACGTAATGAATGGGACGCTGAAGCTTTCTTT

j_gene: TRBJ1-5
v_gene: TRBV28
abundance: .
len: 16
d_gene: .
CDR3aa: CASSLGFGTSDQPQHF
CDR3nt: TGTGCCAGCAGTTTGGGCTTTGGCACGAGCGATCAGCCCCAGCATTTT

j_gene: TRBJ1-4
v_gene: TRBV18
abundance: few
len: 13
d_gene: .
CDR3aa: CASSGIFNEKLFF
CDR3nt: TGTGCCAGCTCGGGTATCTTTAATGAAAAACTGTTTTTT

j_gene: TRBJ1-6
v_gene: TRBV7-3
abundance: .
len: 14
d_gene: .
CDR3aa: CASSPWQLDSPLHF
CDR3nt: TGTGCCAGCAGCCCCTGGCAGCTAGATTCACCCCTCCACTTT

j_gene: TRBJ2-3
v_gene: TRBV2
abundance: .
len: 15
d_gene: TRBD1
CDR3aa: CASNGQGPNTDTQYF
CDR3nt: TGTGCCAGCAACGGACAGGGGCCTAACACAGATACGCAGTATTTT

j_gene: TRBJ1-5
v_gene: TRBV5-4
abundance: .
len: 13
d_gene: .
CDR3aa: CASSPTGDQPQHF
CDR3nt: TGTGCCAGCAGCCCTACAGGAGATCAGCCCCAGCATTTT

j_gene: TRBJ2-1
v_gene: TRBV10-3
abundance: .
len: 15
d_gene: .
CDR3aa: CAISERGSSYNEQFF
CDR3nt: TGTGCCATCAGTGAAAGGGGGAGCTCCTACAATGAGCAGTTCTTC

j_gene: TRBJ1-2
v_gene: TRBV14
abundance: once
len: 12
d_gene: .
CDR3aa: CASSQGQYGYTF
CDR3nt: TGTGCCAGCAGCCAAGGCCAGTATGGCTACACCTTC

j_gene: TRBJ1-6
v_gene: TRBV5-1
abundance: few
len: 15
d_gene: .
CDR3aa: CASQRGGVDNSPLHF
CDR3nt: TGCGCCAGCCAGAGGGGAGGGGTGGATAATTCACCCCTCCACTTT

j_gene: TRBJ2-1
v_gene: TRBV2
abundance: .
len: 15
d_gene: TRBD2
CDR3aa: CASSQSPGGYNEQFF
CDR3nt: TGTGCCAGCAGCCAATCGCCGGGGGGCTACAATGAGCAGTTCTTC

j_gene: TRBJ2-1
v_gene: TRBV6-1
abundance: .
len: 15
d_gene: .
CDR3aa: CASSEARATYNEQFF
CDR3nt: TGTGCCAGCAGTGAAGCGAGGGCTACCTACAATGAGCAGTTCTTC

j_gene: TRBJ2-1
v_gene: TRBV6-4
abundance: .
len: 15
d_gene: TRBD2
CDR3aa: CASTETSGGGNEQFF
CDR3nt: TGTGCCAGCACCGAGACTAGCGGGGGCGGGAATGAGCAGTTCTTC

j_gene: TRBJ2-5
v_gene: TRBV5-1
abundance: .
len: 14
d_gene: .
CDR3aa: CASSLGTSQETQYF
CDR3nt: TGCGCCAGCAGCTTGGGGACAAGCCAAGAGACCCAGTACTTC

j_gene: TRBJ2-1
v_gene: TRBV19
abundance: once
len: 15
d_gene: TRBD1
CDR3aa: CASRRGGTVINEQFF
CDR3nt: TGTGCCAGTAGAAGAGGGGGCACGGTCATTAATGAGCAGTTCTTC

j_gene: TRBJ1-1
v_gene: TRBV5-1
abundance: .
len: 14
d_gene: .
CDR3aa: CASRDSPQVHGAFF
CDR3nt: TGCGCCAGCAGAGATTCGCCACAGGTTCACGGGGCTTTCTTT

j_gene: TRBJ1-6
v_gene: TRBV6-1
abundance: .
len: 15
d_gene: .
CDR3aa: CASSEWWSRGSPLHF
CDR3nt: TGTGCCAGCAGTGAATGGTGGTCCCGGGGGTCACCCCTCCACTTT

j_gene: TRBJ1-1
v_gene: TRBV5-1
abundance: .
len: 15
d_gene: .
CDR3aa: CASSLVAGLNTEAFF
CDR3nt: TGCGCCAGCAGCTTGGTCGCGGGACTAAACACTGAAGCTTTCTTT

j_gene: TRBJ1-4
v_gene: TRBV18
abundance: .
len: 15
d_gene: TRBD1
CDR3aa: CASSSNRGPQEKLFF
CDR3nt: TGTGCCAGCTCATCCAACAGGGGGCCCCAAGAAAAACTGTTTTTT

j_gene: TRBJ1-2
v_gene: TRBV19
abundance: .
len: 13
d_gene: TRBD1
CDR3aa: CASSVDRGNGYTF
CDR3nt: TGTGCCAGTAGTGTCGACAGGGGGAATGGCTACACCTTC

j_gene: TRBJ2-6
v_gene: TRBV12-3/TRBV12-4
abundance: .
len: 13
d_gene: .
CDR3aa: CASSNSGANVLTF
CDR3nt: TGTGCCAGCAGCAACTCTGGGGCCAACGTCCTGACTTTC

j_gene: TRBJ1-6
v_gene: TRBV10-1
abundance: .
len: 12
d_gene: .
CDR3aa: CASSETRSPLHF
CDR3nt: TGCGCCAGCAGTGAGACCCGATCACCCCTCCACTTT

j_gene: TRBJ2-7
v_gene: TRBV3-1/TRBV3-2
abundance: .
len: 15
d_gene: TRBD1
CDR3aa: CASSQGPGQGFEQYF
CDR3nt: TGTGCCAGCAGCCAAGGTCCGGGACAGGGTTTCGAGCAGTACTTC

j_gene: TRBJ2-7
v_gene: TRBV7-9
abundance: .
len: 14
d_gene: TRBD1
CDR3aa: CASSLPGTAHEQYF
CDR3nt: TGTGCCAGCAGCTTACCCGGGACAGCCCACGAGCAGTACTTC

j_gene: TRBJ2-1
v_gene: TRBV6-2/TRBV6-3
abundance: .
len: 15
d_gene: TRBD1
CDR3aa: CASSYEGAGYNEQFF
CDR3nt: TGTGCCAGCAGTTACGAGGGGGCCGGGTACAATGAGCAGTTCTTC

j_gene: TRBJ1-1
v_gene: TRBV7-2
abundance: .
len: 14
d_gene: .
CDR3aa: CASSLTYVNTEAFF
CDR3nt: TGTGCCAGCAGCTTAACTTATGTGAACACTGAAGCTTTCTTT

j_gene: TRBJ2-7
v_gene: TRBV4-3
abundance: once
len: 14
d_gene: .
CDR3aa: CASSQDTEYYEQYF
CDR3nt: TGCGCCAGCAGCCAAGATACCGAATACTACGAGCAGTACTTC

j_gene: TRBJ1-2
v_gene: TRBV7-3
abundance: few
len: 12
d_gene: .
CDR3aa: CASSEPGQGYTF
CDR3nt: TGTGCCAGCAGCGAACCGGGACAAGGCTACACCTTC

j_gene: TRBJ1-6
v_gene: TRBV14
abundance: .
len: 14
d_gene: .
CDR3aa: CASSQAWGDSPLHF
CDR3nt: TGTGCCAGCAGCCAAGCTTGGGGAGATTCACCCCTCCACTTT

j_gene: TRBJ2-1
v_gene: TRBV24-1
abundance: .
len: 17
d_gene: .
CDR3aa: CATSDSENRGIYNEQFF
CDR3nt: TGTGCCACCAGTGATTCCGAGAACCGGGGGATCTACAATGAGCAGTTCTTC

j_gene: TRBJ1-1
v_gene: TRBV3-1/TRBV3-2
abundance: .
len: 14
d_gene: .
CDR3aa: CASSHWEGVSEAFF
CDR3nt: TGTGCCAGCAGCCATTGGGAGGGGGTCTCTGAAGCTTTCTTT

j_gene: TRBJ2-1
v_gene: TRBV4-1
abundance: .
len: 13
d_gene: .
CDR3aa: CASSQATGNEQFF
CDR3nt: TGCGCCAGCAGCCAAGCCACAGGCAATGAGCAGTTCTTC

j_gene: TRBJ2-5
v_gene: TRBV19
abundance: .
len: 14
d_gene: TRBD2
CDR3aa: CASSPLASEETQYF
CDR3nt: TGTGCCAGTAGTCCACTAGCGTCAGAAGAGACCCAGTACTTC

j_gene: TRBJ1-1
v_gene: TRBV11-3
abundance: few
len: 16
d_gene: .
CDR3aa: CASSFDPLGANTEAFF
CDR3nt: TGTGCCAGCAGCTTTGATCCCCTGGGGGCGAACACTGAAGCTTTCTTT

j_gene: TRBJ2-1
v_gene: TRBV6-5
abundance: .
len: 14
d_gene: TRBD1
CDR3aa: CASNPGQGALEQFF
CDR3nt: TGTGCCAGCAACCCGGGACAGGGGGCTCTTGAGCAGTTCTTC

j_gene: TRBJ1-1
v_gene: TRBV4-1
abundance: few
len: 13
d_gene: .
CDR3aa: CASSQEGETEAFF
CDR3nt: TGCGCCAGCAGCCAAGAAGGGGAGACTGAAGCTTTCTTT

j_gene: TRBJ1-6
v_gene: TRBV13
abundance: .
len: 13
d_gene: TRBD1
CDR3aa: CASSRTGGAPLHF
CDR3nt: TGTGCCAGCAGCCGGACAGGGGGCGCACCCCTCCACTTT